This is a list of T cell receptor beta chains from one sample in a study of memory CD4+ T cells and cytomegalovirus serostatus. Sequencing was performed with immunoSEQ multiplex PCR; in TCRdb, only in-frame clones are kept and a portion is missing. This sample has around 57,000 clones, with over 60% found just once. The specimen was memory CD4+ T cells from blood. Source of these receptors: an adult in good health and CMV-seronegative. Some clones in this sample may be carry-over from other donors' samples. Both conserved end residues are part of each CDR3. Each record gives: V gene, J gene, D gene, clone size, CDR3 DNA, CDR3 protein. The D gene is left open where the match is weak. Clone sizes are given selectively: once, few, many, or a class where the clone is expanded.

V: TRBV28
J: TRBJ1-4
D: -
size: -
DNA: TGTGCCAGCAGGGGGGCGACCAGAACTAATGAAAAACTGTTTTTT
CDR3: CASRGATRTNEKLFF

V: TRBV6-5
J: TRBJ2-2
D: -
size: -
DNA: TGTGCCAGCAGTTTGGCCGGGGAGCTGTTTTTT
CDR3: CASSLAGELFF

V: TRBV30
J: TRBJ2-2
D: -
size: -
DNA: TGTGCCTGGAGTGTGTGGGGGCCCGGGGAGCTGTTTTTT
CDR3: CAWSVWGPGELFF

V: TRBV5-5
J: TRBJ2-1
D: -
size: -
DNA: TGTGCCAGCAGCATCGTCCCTAGGGGAGCTGAGCAGTTCTTC
CDR3: CASSIVPRGAEQFF

V: TRBV9
J: TRBJ2-2
D: TRBD1
size: few
DNA: TGTGCCAGCAGCCCCTTCGCGCAGGGGGCGAACACCGGGGAGCTGTTTTTT
CDR3: CASSPFAQGANTGELFF

V: TRBV4-1
J: TRBJ1-2
D: -
size: -
DNA: TGCGCCAGCAGCCAAGATCTGCATCTAAACTATGGCTACACCTTC
CDR3: CASSQDLHLNYGYTF

V: TRBV27
J: TRBJ2-5
D: -
size: -
DNA: TGTGCCAGCAGTTTATCGCGGCGGGAGACCCAGTACTTC
CDR3: CASSLSRRETQYF

V: TRBV29-1
J: TRBJ2-7
D: -
size: -
DNA: TGCAGCGTTGGAGGGGATTCGTCCTACGAGCAGTACTTC
CDR3: CSVGGDSSYEQYF

V: TRBV28
J: TRBJ1-3
D: -
size: -
DNA: TGTGCCAGCAGTTTCACGTTCACTGGAAACACCATATATTTT
CDR3: CASSFTFTGNTIYF

V: TRBV5-6
J: TRBJ1-5
D: -
size: -
DNA: TGTGCCAGCAGCCGTCGGGGTGAGGTATGGAATCAGCCCCAGCATTTT
CDR3: CASSRRGEVWNQPQHF

V: TRBV30
J: TRBJ1-2
D: -
size: -
DNA: TGTGCCTGGAGTCCCCCCGGGGCCGGGGTTGACTATGGCTACACCTTC
CDR3: CAWSPPGAGVDYGYTF

V: TRBV11-2
J: TRBJ1-4
D: TRBD1
size: -
DNA: TGTGCCAGCAGACGACAGGGACCTAATGAAAAACTGTTTTTT
CDR3: CASRRQGPNEKLFF

V: TRBV27
J: TRBJ1-2
D: -
size: -
DNA: TGTGCCAGCAGTTTATATTTCAGGCGCTCTTTCACGGGAAATAACTATGGCTACACCTTC
CDR3: CASSLYFRRSFTGNNYGYTF

V: TRBV9
J: TRBJ2-3
D: -
size: few
DNA: TGTGCCAGCAGCAGAGGGGGACGACAGGGAGGACTAGATACGCAGTATTTT
CDR3: CASSRGGRQGGLDTQYF

V: TRBV4-3
J: TRBJ1-2
D: TRBD1
size: -
DNA: TGCGCCAGCAGCCAAGCAGGGGGCGCTTGGTATGGCTACACCTTC
CDR3: CASSQAGGAWYGYTF

V: TRBV5-1
J: TRBJ1-1
D: TRBD1
size: -
DNA: TGCGCCAGCAGCACGACACCCACAGGGGGGAATGAGGCTTTCTTT
CDR3: CASSTTPTGGNEAFF

V: TRBV5-4
J: TRBJ2-3
D: -
size: -
DNA: TGTGCCAGCAGCTCCTCTGGAAGGGTTGAAACGCAGTATTTT
CDR3: CASSSSGRVETQYF

V: TRBV4-3
J: TRBJ2-7
D: TRBD1
size: -
DNA: TGCGCCAGCAGCCATTCTCGGGACAGGAGCTCCTACGAGCAGTACTTC
CDR3: CASSHSRDRSSYEQYF

V: TRBV18
J: TRBJ1-2
D: -
size: -
DNA: TGTGCCAGCTCACCACCAGGCCCAGCCTATGGCTACACCTTC
CDR3: CASSPPGPAYGYTF

V: TRBV28
J: TRBJ1-5
D: -
size: -
DNA: TGTGCCAGCAGTTCAGATCAGCCCCAGCATTTT
CDR3: CASSSDQPQHF

V: TRBV28
J: TRBJ2-3
D: -
size: -
DNA: TGTGCCAGCAGTACTAGCACAGATACGCAGTATTTT
CDR3: CASSTSTDTQYF

V: TRBV27
J: TRBJ2-3
D: -
size: once
DNA: TGTGCCAGCAGCTCGGGACGGAGCACAGATACGCAGTATTTT
CDR3: CASSSGRSTDTQYF

V: TRBV5-1
J: TRBJ2-7
D: TRBD1
size: -
DNA: TGCGCCAGCAGCATACGGACAGGGGAAGACGAGCAGTACTTC
CDR3: CASSIRTGEDEQYF

V: TRBV2
J: TRBJ1-2
D: TRBD1
size: -
DNA: TGTGCCAGCAGTGAGAGGGGACAGGGGTTGATCTATGGCTACACCTTC
CDR3: CASSERGQGLIYGYTF

V: TRBV13
J: TRBJ1-5
D: -
size: -
DNA: TGTGCCAGCAGTGACTCGGCCGACGATCAGCCCCAGCATTTT
CDR3: CASSDSADDQPQHF

V: TRBV7-2
J: TRBJ2-5
D: -
size: -
DNA: TGTGCCAGCAGCTTTCAGAACAGCCAAGAGACCCAGTACTTC
CDR3: CASSFQNSQETQYF

V: TRBV5-4
J: TRBJ1-2
D: -
size: few
DNA: TGTGCCAGCAGCTTGACAGGTTCTAACTATGGCTACACCTTC
CDR3: CASSLTGSNYGYTF